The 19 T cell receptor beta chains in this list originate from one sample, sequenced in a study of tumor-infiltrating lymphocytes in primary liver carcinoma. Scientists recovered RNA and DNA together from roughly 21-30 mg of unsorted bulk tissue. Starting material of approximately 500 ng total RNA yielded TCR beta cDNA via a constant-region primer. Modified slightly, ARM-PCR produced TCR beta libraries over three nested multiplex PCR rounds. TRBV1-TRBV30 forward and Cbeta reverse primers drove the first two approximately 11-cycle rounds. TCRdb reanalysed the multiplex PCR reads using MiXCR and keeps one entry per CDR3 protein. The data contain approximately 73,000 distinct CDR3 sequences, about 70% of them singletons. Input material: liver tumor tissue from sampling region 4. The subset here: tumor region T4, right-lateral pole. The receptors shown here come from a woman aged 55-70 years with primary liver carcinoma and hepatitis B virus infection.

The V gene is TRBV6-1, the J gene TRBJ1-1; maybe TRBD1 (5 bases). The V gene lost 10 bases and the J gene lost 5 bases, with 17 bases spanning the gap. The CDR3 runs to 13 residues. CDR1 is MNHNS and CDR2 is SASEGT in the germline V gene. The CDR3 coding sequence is TGTGCCACCGGTGCCAGGGAGAGTACTGAAGCTTTCTTT. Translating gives CATGARESTEAFF.

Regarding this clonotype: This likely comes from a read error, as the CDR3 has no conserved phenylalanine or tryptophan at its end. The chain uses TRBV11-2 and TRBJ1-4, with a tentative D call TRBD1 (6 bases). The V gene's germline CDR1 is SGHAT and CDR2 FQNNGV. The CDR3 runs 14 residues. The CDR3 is CTSSLRDKGEKLFY. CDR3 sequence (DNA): TGTACCAGCAGCCTCCGGGACAAGGGTGAAAAACTGTTTTAT.

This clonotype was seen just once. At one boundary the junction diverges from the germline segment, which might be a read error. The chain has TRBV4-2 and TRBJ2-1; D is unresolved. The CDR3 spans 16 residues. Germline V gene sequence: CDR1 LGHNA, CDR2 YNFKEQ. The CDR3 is CASIQSEVGSYNEQFF. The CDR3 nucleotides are TGTGCCAGCATCCAATCGGAAGTGGGCTCCTACAATGAGCAGTTCTTC.

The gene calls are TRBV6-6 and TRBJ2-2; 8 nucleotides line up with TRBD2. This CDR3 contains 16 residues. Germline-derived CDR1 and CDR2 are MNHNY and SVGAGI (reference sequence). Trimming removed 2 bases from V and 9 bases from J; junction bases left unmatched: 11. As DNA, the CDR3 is TGTGCCAGCAGTTACCCAGCGGGAGAGAGCATCTGGGAGCTGTTTTTT. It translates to CASSYPAGESIWELFF.

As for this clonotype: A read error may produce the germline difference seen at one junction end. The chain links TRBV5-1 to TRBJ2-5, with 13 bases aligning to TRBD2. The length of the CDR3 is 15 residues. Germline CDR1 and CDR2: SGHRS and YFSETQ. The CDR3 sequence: CARSAGTSGKETQYF. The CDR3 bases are TGCGCCCGCAGCGCCGGGACTAGCGGGAAGGAGACCCAGTACTTC.

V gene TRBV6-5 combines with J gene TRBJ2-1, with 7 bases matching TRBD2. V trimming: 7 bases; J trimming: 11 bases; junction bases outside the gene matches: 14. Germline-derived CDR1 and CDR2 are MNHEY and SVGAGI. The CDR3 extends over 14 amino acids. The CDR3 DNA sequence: TGTGCCAGCACACCCCCGACGGGAGGACTCAAGCAGTTCTTC. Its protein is CASTPPTGGLKQFF.

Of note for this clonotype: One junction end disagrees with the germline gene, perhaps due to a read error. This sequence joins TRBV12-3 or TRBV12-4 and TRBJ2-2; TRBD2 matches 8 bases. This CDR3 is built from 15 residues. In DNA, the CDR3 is TGTGCCAGCAGTTTGCCGGGAGGGGGTACCGGGGAGCCGTCTTTT. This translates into CASSLPGGGTGEPSF.

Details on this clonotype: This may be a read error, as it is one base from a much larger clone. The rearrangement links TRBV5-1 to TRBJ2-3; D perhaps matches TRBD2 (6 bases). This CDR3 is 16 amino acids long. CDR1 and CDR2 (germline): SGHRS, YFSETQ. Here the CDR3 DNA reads TGCGCCGGCAGCTTGAAATTGGGAGGAGATGGAGATACGCAGTATTTT. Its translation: CAGSLKLGGDGDTQYF.

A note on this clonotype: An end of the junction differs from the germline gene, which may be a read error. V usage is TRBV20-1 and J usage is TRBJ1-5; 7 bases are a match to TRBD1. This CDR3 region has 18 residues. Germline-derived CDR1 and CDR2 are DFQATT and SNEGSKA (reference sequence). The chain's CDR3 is CSARTGTEDHYSNQPQHF. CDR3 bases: TGCAGTGCTAGGACCGGGACAGAAGACCACTATAGCAATCAGCCCCAACATTTT.

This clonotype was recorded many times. CDR3 loop: CASGRTAWGDTQYF. The CDR3 DNA is TGTGCCAGCGGACGGACAGCGTGGGGGGATACGCAGTATTTT. This chain uses TRBV6-5 with TRBJ2-3; D may be TRBD1 (6 bases). The CDR3 is 14 residues long. Germline lookup yields CDR1 MNHEY and CDR2 SVGAGI. V was trimmed by 8 bases and J by 6 bases, leaving 18 bases between them.

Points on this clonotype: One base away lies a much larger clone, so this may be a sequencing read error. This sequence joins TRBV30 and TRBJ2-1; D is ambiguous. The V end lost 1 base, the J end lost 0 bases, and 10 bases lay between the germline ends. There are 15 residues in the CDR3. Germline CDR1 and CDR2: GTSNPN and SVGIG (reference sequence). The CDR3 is CAWSEELSSYNEQFF. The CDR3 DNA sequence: TGTGCCTGGAGTGAAGAGTTGAGCTCCTACAATGAGCAGTTCTTC.

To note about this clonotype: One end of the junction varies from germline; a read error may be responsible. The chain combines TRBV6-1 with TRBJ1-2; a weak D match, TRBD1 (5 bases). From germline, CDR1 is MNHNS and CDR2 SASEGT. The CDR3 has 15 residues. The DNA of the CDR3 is TGTCCCAGCAGTGAAATTTCACAGGATCTTTATGGATACACCTTC. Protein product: CPSSEISQDLYGYTF.

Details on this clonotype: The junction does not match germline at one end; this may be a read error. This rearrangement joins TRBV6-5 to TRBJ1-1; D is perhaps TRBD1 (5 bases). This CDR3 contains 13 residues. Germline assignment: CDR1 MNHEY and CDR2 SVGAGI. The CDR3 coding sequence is TGTGCCAGCAGCAGGGCCGCCCTAGGGGAAGCTCTCTTT. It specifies CASSRAALGEALF.

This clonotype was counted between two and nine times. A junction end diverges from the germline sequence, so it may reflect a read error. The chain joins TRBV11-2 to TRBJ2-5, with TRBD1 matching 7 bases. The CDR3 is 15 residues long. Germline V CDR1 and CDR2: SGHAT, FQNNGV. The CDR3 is CAGSYGTVAQEAQYF. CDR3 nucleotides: TGTGCCGGCAGCTACGGGACAGTGGCTCAAGAGGCCCAGTACTTC.

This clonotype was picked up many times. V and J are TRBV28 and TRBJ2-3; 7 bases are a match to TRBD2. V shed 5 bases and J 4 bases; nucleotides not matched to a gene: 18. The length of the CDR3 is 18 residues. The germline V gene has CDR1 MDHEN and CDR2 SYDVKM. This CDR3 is CASSPAFSGPLGADTQYF. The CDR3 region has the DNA TGTGCCAGCAGTCCTGCTTTTAGCGGGCCTCTCGGGGCAGATACGCAGTATTTT.

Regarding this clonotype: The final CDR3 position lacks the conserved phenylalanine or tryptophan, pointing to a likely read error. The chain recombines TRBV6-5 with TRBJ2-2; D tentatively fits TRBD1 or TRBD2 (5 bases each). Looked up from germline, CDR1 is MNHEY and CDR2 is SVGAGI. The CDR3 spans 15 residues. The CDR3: CASRLSGTNTGELFS. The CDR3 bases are TGTGCCAGCAGACTATCAGGGACGAACACCGGGGAACTGTTTTCT.

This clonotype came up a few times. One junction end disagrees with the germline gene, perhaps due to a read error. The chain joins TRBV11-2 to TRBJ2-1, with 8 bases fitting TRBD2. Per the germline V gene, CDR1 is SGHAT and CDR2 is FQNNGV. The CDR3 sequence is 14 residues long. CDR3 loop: CASSLGGLGNEQFF. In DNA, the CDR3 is TGTGCCAGCAGCTTAGGGGGACTAGGGAATGAACAGTTCTTC.

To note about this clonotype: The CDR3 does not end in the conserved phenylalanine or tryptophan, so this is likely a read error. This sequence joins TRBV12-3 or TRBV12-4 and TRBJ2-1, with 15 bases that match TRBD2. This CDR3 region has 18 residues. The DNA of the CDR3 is TGTGCCAGTAGTTTAGGGACTAGCGGGAGGCCGTCCTACAATGAGCAGTTCTCC. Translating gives CASSLGTSGRPSYNEQFS.

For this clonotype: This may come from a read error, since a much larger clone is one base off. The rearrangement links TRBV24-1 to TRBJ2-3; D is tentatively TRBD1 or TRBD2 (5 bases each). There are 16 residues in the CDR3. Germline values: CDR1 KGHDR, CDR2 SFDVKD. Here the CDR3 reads CATSDFGRASTGTQYF. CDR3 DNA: TGTGCCACCAGTGATTTTGGCAGGGCTAGCACAGGTACGCAGTATTTT.